This T cell receptor beta chain was identified in a study of blood T cell repertoires in COVID-19 (dated by TCRdb to 2018 to 2021). Regarding the complete study: The collaborator samples originated in the United States, Italy and Spain and spanned the acute and convalescent phases of COVID-19. The repertoires were made available in a free public database intended to serve as a resource for research on the immune response to SARS-CoV-2. The material from the prospective study consisted of cDNA or gDNA derived from T cells, B-cell-depleted T cells, or PBMCs. Samples came from the ongoing ImmuneRACE study (first 160 participants) plus 1,254 subjects from 6 global collaborators. HLA class I and class II types, where available, came from metadata supplied by the sample provider rather than from assay-based typing. Subjects who had been exposed to COVID-19, were actively infected with it, or had recovered from it provided the deeply sampled blood TCRbeta repertoires that made up the dataset. Sample metadata almost always included a de-identified subject ID, COVID-19 status, age in years and sex.

The paper's findings and limits, for the study overall: The quantity of clinical and demographic metadata differed by source and by participant and was supplied without curation.

V is shortened by 5 bases, J by 10 bases, and the region joining them spans 12 bases. Looking up the germline V gene yields CDR1 MNHEY and CDR2 SVGEGT. The CDR3 sequence holds 12 residues, the cysteine and phenylalanine included. CDR3 DNA only is kept here, 36 bases in frame from base 1. This clone was counted a few times. What antigen it recognizes has not been identified. No per-base quality is available; no much larger clone lies one base away. The immunoSEQ Assay, a bias-controlled multiplex PCR, was used to amplify TCRbeta CDR3 regions from genomic DNA. Per the authors' processing: Within the assay, amplification of reference gene primers was used to estimate how many nucleated cells each sample contained. Sequence reads were collapsed and filtered to measure the absolute abundance of every unique TCRbeta CDR3 rearrangement. For each sample, productive Simpson clonality was calculated as the square root of Simpson's diversity index across productive rearrangements. In TCRdb, the immuneACCESS table is reduced to in-frame sequences with V and J assigned. These tables do not hold every clone; where another copy was compared, an unresolved V gene accounts for under half, and the others remain unexplained. The V and J calls and the clone size are those of that table, but D and trimming were determined from the DNA. For this sample there are a few hundred thousand clones; approximately 81% appear just once. The leading ten clones occupy less than 4% of the sample.

Collaborating institutions collected whole blood in K2EDTA tubes following their own protocols. For TCRbeta analysis, collaborators shipped samples in one of three forms: frozen whole blood, isolated PBMCs, or DNA extracted from either of those sample types. The chain is assembled from TRBV6-2 or TRBV6-3 and TRBJ1-5, with no reliable assignment of the D segment. The receptor was derived from a woman younger than 30 with acute or convalescent COVID-19. The sequenced sample was peripheral blood. The DNA is TGTGCCAGCAGTAACTGGGAGCCTCCCCAGCATTTT. This translates into CASSNWEPPQHF.